The rows below give T cell receptor beta chains drawn from one sample of a study of regulatory T cells in long-lasting Graves disease. TCRdb re-analysed the multiplex PCR reads in MiXCR, keeping a single row per CDR3 protein. The table lists 650,000 to 850,000 distinct CDR3 sequences, about 30% of them singletons. Sequencing was performed on peripheral blood mononuclear cells (PBMCs), taken when the disease was refractory, from a patient treated with antithyroid drugs. Every receptor here comes from a female donor with Graves disease. CDR3s include the opening cysteine and the closing phenylalanine or tryptophan. The size field is filled for only some rows; it gives once, few, many or a size class.

>TRBV7-9|TRBJ1-5|many
CASSFSGQNQPQHF
>TRBV20-1|TRBJ1-6|NA
CSARGLTGANSPLHF
>TRBV28|TRBJ1-2|many
CASSLRTGTYGYTF
>TRBV11-2|TRBJ2-3|NA
CASRVSGSTDTQYF
>TRBV7-2|TRBJ2-1|few
CASSLSSGRPYNEQFF
>TRBV6-1|TRBJ2-7|many
CASRGLAGGQYF
>TRBV14|TRBJ1-2|NA
CASSRLTGTNYGYTF
>TRBV6-2/TRBV6-3|TRBJ1-2|NA
CASSYSKGLINGYTF
>TRBV29-1|TRBJ1-5|NA
CSVVGDSNQPQHF
>TRBV6-5|TRBJ1-1|few
CASSYTNLGITNTEAFF
>TRBV7-9|TRBJ2-7|NA
CASSTPGHQNYEQYF
>TRBV12-3/TRBV12-4|TRBJ1-1|few
CASSFGGLWGAFF
>TRBV5-1|TRBJ1-1|NA
CASSSAIMNTEAFF
>TRBV30|TRBJ1-1|few
CAWSVKPNTEAFF
>TRBV4-1|TRBJ1-2|NA
CASSQGYTTNYGYTF
>TRBV12-3/TRBV12-4|TRBJ2-5|many
CASSLQGLKTQYF
>TRBV7-9|TRBJ2-7|few
CASSFGEGSEQYF
>TRBV20-1|TRBJ1-1|NA
CSAGLRQYTEAFF
>TRBV12-3/TRBV12-4|TRBJ1-5|many
CASSSVMGPQHF
>TRBV6-1|TRBJ1-1|NA
CASSHLFTRGSTEAFF
>TRBV20-1|TRBJ1-1|few
CSARDTYSINTEAFF
>TRBV7-7|TRBJ2-3|NA
CASSPGPTDTQYF
>TRBV30|TRBJ1-2|few
CAWDRELGYTF
>TRBV7-2|TRBJ2-7|many
CASSLRQGAYEQYF
>TRBV28|TRBJ2-5|many
CASSLWDLKETQYF
>TRBV10-2|TRBJ1-1|few
CASATFGNTEAFF
>TRBV2|TRBJ2-1|few
CASARASSYNEQFF
>TRBV6-1|TRBJ1-2|many
CASRKTGGYGYTF
>TRBV6-9|TRBJ1-3|NA
CASSYPLGSSSSGNTIYF
>TRBV28|TRBJ1-2|many
CASWVSQDGYTF
>TRBV13|TRBJ2-5|NA
CASSSDRGLQETQYF
>TRBV13|TRBJ2-7|NA
CASSPQASYEQYF
>TRBV29-1|TRBJ2-6|few
CSVEVGGHGANVLTF
>TRBV28|TRBJ1-2|few
CASSYTVNYGYTF
>TRBV19|TRBJ1-1|NA
CASSVLPSGTEAFF
>TRBV29-1|TRBJ1-1|NA
CSVPGQTNTEAFF
>TRBV18|TRBJ1-4|NA
CASSPEDRGTEKLFF
>TRBV20-1|TRBJ1-1|few
CSASPSTGGTEAFF
>TRBV27|TRBJ2-3|few
CASSRQLGREDDTQYF
>TRBV28|TRBJ1-5|NA
CASSFRGGGQHF
>TRBV2|TRBJ1-1|many
CASSEGGDEAFF
>TRBV2|TRBJ1-2|few
CASMVDRVTGYGYTF
>TRBV20-1|TRBJ1-2|NA
CSATRAVLGYTF
>TRBV3-1|TRBJ2-2|NA
CASSQADRGFGELFF
>TRBV12-3/TRBV12-4|TRBJ1-5|NA
CASSFIGREAQPQHF